Detailed here is one T cell receptor beta chain. The antigen is undetermined. V gave up 5 bases and J gave up 9 bases, with 14 bases separating them. The germline V gene has CDR1 MNHEY and CDR2 SMNVEV (reference sequence). The CDR3 is 13 residues long. This sample is drawn from a study of blood T cells in healthy people across ages. RNA extraction gave at least 5 micrograms of total RNA per sample. The study's findings and limits: Age showed a roughly linear inverse relationship with TCR beta diversity per million T cells.

For the second PCR, which ran for about 6 to 12 cycles, a sample-barcoded 5' primer and a J-beta primer mix were used. One entry per CDR3 protein results from TCRdb running MiXCR on the 5' RACE reads. The data show some 1,500,000 distinct CDR3 sequences, about 45% seen once. This receptor was identified in a woman aged 18-35 years in good health. Source material: blood. V is TRBV27 and J is TRBJ2-1; D perhaps matches TRBD2 (6 bases). The CDR3 region is CASSVPGTGEQFF. The CDR3 nucleotides are TGTGCCAGCAGTGTACCGGGGACTGGTGAGCAGTTCTTC.